These 27 T cell receptor beta chains came from one sample sequenced in a study of T cells in Graves' hyperthyroidism and ophthalmopathy. TCR beta CDR3 sequences were amplified from RNA transcripts. In the first-round RT-PCR of the TCR CDR3, the HTBI primer set was used. TCRdb redid the calling of the multiplex PCR reads with MiXCR, one entry per CDR3 protein. Of a few hundred thousand distinct CDR3 sequences in the sample, around a sixth were seen once. Sequencing input: blood. The origin of the receptors is a woman aged 25 to 39 with Graves' hyperthyroidism.

The J gene is TRBJ2-1, the V gene TRBV7-3; 16 positions match TRBD2. The J segment lost 5 bases and the V segment lost 2 bases, leaving 9 bases of the junction unmatched. The CDR3 consists of 19 residues. CDR1 is SGHTA and CDR2 is FQGTGA in the germline V gene. The CDR3 loop reads CASSLGTSGRATLDNEQFF. The CDR3 DNA follows: TGTGCCAGCAGCTTAGGGACTAGCGGGAGGGCCACTCTCGACAATGAGCAGTTCTTC.

This clonotype was recorded at least ten times. The rearrangement uses TRBV12-3 or TRBV12-4 and TRBJ1-1; 9 bases fit TRBD1. Trimming removed 6 bases from V and 5 bases from J; junction bases left unmatched: 7. This CDR3 has 14 residues. In DNA form, the CDR3 reads TGTGCCAGCAGCGAACAGGGGGCTTCTACTGAAGCTTTCTTT. Protein product: CASSEQGASTEAFF.

This clonotype was found many times. V usage is TRBV7-2 and J usage is TRBJ2-1, with 9 bases lining up with TRBD2. The CDR3 is made up of 18 amino acids. CDR1 and CDR2 from the germline V gene are SGHTA and FQGNSA. V trimming: 0 bases; J trimming: 2 bases; junction bases outside the gene matches: 8. The CDR3 reads CASSLALTSGQTYNEQFF. As DNA, the CDR3 is TGTGCCAGCAGCTTAGCGCTCACTAGCGGGCAGACCTACAATGAGCAGTTCTTC.

This clonotype has a count of ten or more. The rearrangement uses TRBV7-2 and TRBJ1-2; the D is unclear. Trimming left V 1 base short and J 5 bases short, with 17 bases between. The germline CDR1 and CDR2 sequences are SGHTA and FQGNSA. This CDR3 is built from 16 residues. DNA of the CDR3: TGTGCCAGCAGCTTAGAGCCGGGAACACTGGGGTATGGCTACACCTTC. Translating it yields CASSLEPGTLGYGYTF.

The chain is built from TRBV6-1 and TRBJ1-6; D gene ambiguous. CDR3 length: 19 amino acids. Germline CDR1 MNHNS, CDR2 SASEGT. V shed 7 bases and J shed 5 bases, with 27 bases lying between them. The CDR3 here is CASMRLVVFGVEDNSPLHF. DNA for the CDR3: TGTGCCAGCATGAGGCTCGTGGTGTTCGGGGTTGAGGATAATTCACCCCTCCACTTT.

There are many counts of this clonotype. The V and J genes are TRBV20-1 and TRBJ2-1; 8 positions agree with TRBD2. Germline V gene sequence: CDR1 DFQATT, CDR2 SNEGSKA (reference sequence). The V gene end was trimmed by 6 bases and the J gene end by 0 bases; junction bases not matched to a gene: 10. The CDR3 is 16 amino acids. Written as DNA, the CDR3 is TGCAGTGCCGAGAGGGCTAGCGGGCCCTCCTACAATGAGCAGTTCTTC. Translated, it gives CSAERASGPSYNEQFF.

Regarding this clonotype: A much larger clone sits a single nucleotide away, making a read error possible. The chain combines TRBV18 with TRBJ2-1; TRBD2 might be the D (5 bases). CDR1 and CDR2 (germline): KGHSH, LQKENI. CDR3 length: 12 amino acids. This CDR3 is CAGSPMGVGQFF. The CDR3, as DNA: TGTGCCGGCTCACCAATGGGAGTCGGGCAGTTCTTC.

This clonotype was seen repeatedly, ten times or more. V gene TRBV20-1 combines with J gene TRBJ1-5; D remains unclear. The V end was cut by 7 bases, the J end by 3 bases, with 7 bases between. This CDR3 contains 11 residues. Germline V CDR1 and CDR2: DFQATT, SNEGSKA (reference sequence). CDR3 nucleotides: TGCAGTGTTGGGCTCAATCAGCCCCAGCATTTT. It encodes CSVGLNQPQHF.

This clonotype showed up many times. The genes are TRBV6-2 or TRBV6-3 and TRBJ2-1; 7 bases align to TRBD2. CDR1 MNHEY and CDR2 SVGEGT come from the germline V gene. CDR3 length: 17 residues. V was pared by 5 bases and J by 4 bases, with 14 bases of the junction left unmatched. CDR3 in amino acids: CASSENSGLSRYNEQFF. CDR3 coding DNA: TGTGCCAGCAGTGAGAATAGCGGGCTTTCCCGTTACAATGAGCAGTTCTTC.

This clonotype has just a few counts. The rearrangement uses TRBV4-1 and TRBJ2-2, with D possibly called TRBD1 or TRBD2 (7 bases each). Trimming left V 1 base short and J 1 base short, with 13 bases between. Germline values: CDR1 MGHRA, CDR2 YSYEKL. This CDR3 is 17 amino acids long. Here the CDR3 DNA reads TGCGCCAGCAGCCAAGCAGGGGGGGGACGGAACACCGGGGAGCTGTTTTTT. Protein product: CASSQAGGGRNTGELFF.

At least ten counts were recorded for this clonotype. J is TRBJ1-1 and V is TRBV11-1, with a possible D match to TRBD1 (5 bases). Trimming left V 5 bases short and J 4 bases short, with 14 bases between. Germline CDR1 reads SGHAT; CDR2 reads FQDESV (reference sequence). The CDR3 contains 14 residues. The CDR3 here is CASSPQGMGTEAFF. The CDR3, as DNA: TGTGCCAGCAGCCCCCAGGGTATGGGCACTGAAGCTTTCTTT.

In this sample, this clonotype turned up many times. The rearrangement joins TRBV6-2 or TRBV6-3 to TRBJ2-7; D is tentatively TRBD1 or TRBD2 (5 bases each). Trimming stripped 2 bases from V and 4 bases from J, with 21 bases between. The length of the CDR3 is 17 residues. The germline CDR1 and CDR2 sequences are MNHEY and SVGEGT. The CDR3 loop reads CASSYIPQGVVGYEQYF. DNA for the CDR3: TGTGCCAGCAGTTACATTCCGCAGGGAGTAGTTGGGTACGAGCAGTACTTC.

Only a few counts were recorded for this clonotype. The chain recombines TRBV29-1 with TRBJ2-3; D perhaps matches TRBD2 (5 bases). Per germline, CDR1 SQVTM and CDR2 ANQGSEA. V lost 4 bases and J 1 base, leaving 24 bases between the germline ends. CDR3 length: 18 amino acids. DNA of the CDR3: TGCAGCGTTGCCGAAGCCCGCCGGACGGGGATAGGCACAGATACGCAGTATTTT. It is translated as CSVAEARRTGIGTDTQYF.

This clonotype showed up many times. The genes are TRBV13 and TRBJ1-2; D is possibly TRBD1 (6 bases). From germline, CDR1 is PRHDT and CDR2 FYEKMQ (reference sequence). The germline V and J ends were trimmed by 4 bases and 4 bases, with 13 bases remaining between them. The CDR3 runs 14 residues. The CDR3: CASSSGGQPYGYTF. In DNA form, the CDR3 reads TGTGCCAGCAGCTCCGGCGGACAGCCCTATGGCTACACCTTC.

The chain has TRBV5-4 and TRBJ2-5; tentatively, D is TRBD1 or TRBD2 (5 bases each). Germline lookup yields CDR1 SGHNT and CDR2 YYREEE (reference sequence). The V gene lost 6 bases and the J gene lost 5 bases, with 14 bases spanning the gap. This CDR3 is 13 amino acids long. The CDR3 is CASTLGVSETQYF. The CDR3 DNA follows: TGTGCCAGCACTCTGGGGGTATCGGAGACCCAGTACTTC.

There are many counts of this clonotype. The V and J genes are TRBV6-1 and TRBJ1-5; D is unclear. The CDR3 runs to 15 residues. Looked up from germline, CDR1 is MNHNS and CDR2 is SASEGT. V was cut by 4 bases and J by 0 bases, with 10 bases left in between. The CDR3 sequence is CASSVGPISNQPQHF. The CDR3 nucleotides are TGTGCCAGCAGTGTGGGTCCTATTAGCAATCAGCCCCAGCATTTT.

This clonotype was detected many times. The chain links TRBV28 to TRBJ2-2; D is undetermined. The CDR3 runs 12 residues. Germline CDR1 is MDHEN and CDR2 is SYDVKM. V was pared by 3 bases and J by 7 bases, with 6 bases between. CDR3 loop: CASSFGGGELFF. The CDR3 coding sequence is TGTGCCAGCAGTTTTGGTGGCGGGGAGCTGTTTTTT. Complete variable domain (other parts from reference TRBV28 and TRBJ2-2): DVKVTQSSRYLVKRTGEKVFLECVQDMDHENMFWYRQDPGLGLRLIYFSYDVKMKEKGDIPEGYSVSREKKERFSLILESASTNQTSMYLCASSFGGGELFFGEGSRLTVL.

This clonotype appeared many times. CDR3 residues: CASSLDEGHTEAFF. The CDR3 bases are TGCGCCAGCAGCTTAGACGAGGGACACACTGAAGCTTTCTTT. The chain combines TRBV5-1 with TRBJ1-1, with a possible D match to TRBD1 (5 bases). CDR3 length: 14 amino acids. CDR1 and CDR2 from the germline V gene are SGHRS and YFSETQ. V lost 2 bases, J lost 3 bases, and 11 bases lay in between.

V usage is TRBV27 and J usage is TRBJ2-1, with D hard to call. CDR3 length: 17 amino acids. Deletions cut 0 bases from V and 0 bases from J, with 12 bases between. Germline V lookup: CDR1 MNHEY, CDR2 SMNVEV (reference sequence). This CDR3 reads CASSLSSSRSSYNEQFF. For the CDR3, the DNA is TGTGCCAGCAGTTTATCCTCCTCGCGAAGCTCCTACAATGAGCAGTTCTTC.

This clonotype turned up a few times. This sequence joins TRBV20-1 and TRBJ2-4; 11 positions match TRBD1. CDR3 size: 15 residues. The germline V gene encodes CDR1 DFQATT and CDR2 SNEGSKA (reference sequence). Trimming cost V 5 bases and J 7 bases; bases outside gene matches: 10. The CDR3 is CSAQTAGTGGNIQYF. The CDR3 DNA reads as TGCAGTGCTCAAACCGCCGGGACAGGGGGGAACATTCAGTACTTC.

Turning to this clonotype: The conserved closing phenylalanine or tryptophan is absent in this CDR3, likely reflecting a read error. The rearrangement joins TRBV27 to TRBJ2-3; D unclear. V lost 2 bases and J 0 bases, leaving 3 bases between the germline ends. Per the germline V gene, CDR1 is MNHEY and CDR2 is SMNVEV (reference sequence). The CDR3 length is 13 residues. The CDR3 is CASSLTSTDTQYS. In DNA form, the CDR3 reads TGTGCCAGCAGTTTAACTAGCACAGATACGCAGTATTCT.

A note on this clonotype: Compared with germline, one end of the junction differs, possibly owing to a read error. This chain uses TRBV19 with TRBJ2-1; D may be TRBD2 (5 bases). CDR1 is LNHDA, CDR2 SQIVND, per germline (reference sequence). CDR3 length equals 14 residues. CDR3 nucleotides: TGTGTCAGTAAACGAGGGAGCGATTACAATGAGCAGTTCTTC. Translating it yields CVSKRGSDYNEQFF.

The chain recombines TRBV12-3 or TRBV12-4 with TRBJ2-3, with 7 bases matching TRBD1. This CDR3 has 14 amino acids. V shed 5 bases and J 3 bases; nucleotides not matched to a gene: 5. CDR3 residues: CASSGTEGTDTQYF. The CDR3 DNA is TGTGCCAGCAGTGGGACAGAAGGGACAGATACGCAGTATTTT.

This clonotype appeared many times. CDR3 coding DNA: TGTGCCAGCAGTTTACCCCCCAGGAACTACGAGCAGTACTTC. Protein product: CASSLPPRNYEQYF. The chain employs TRBV28 and TRBJ2-7; no clear D gene. There are 14 residues in the CDR3. Per the germline V gene, CDR1 is MDHEN and CDR2 is SYDVKM. Trimming shortened V by 2 bases and J by 3 bases, and 11 bases separated the two germline ends.

The V and J genes are TRBV5-4 and TRBJ2-1, with 9 positions matching TRBD2. Germline V gene lookup returns CDR1 SGHNT and CDR2 YYREEE (reference sequence). The CDR3 has 17 residues. Trimming removed 2 bases from V and 2 bases from J; junction bases left unmatched: 8. This CDR3 is CASSFIAGERTYNEQFF. The DNA for the CDR3 is TGTGCCAGCAGCTTTATAGCGGGAGAGAGGACCTACAATGAGCAGTTCTTC.

The chain combines TRBV25-1 with TRBJ1-3; a weak D match, TRBD1 (5 bases). The CDR3 totals 15 residues. V was pared by 7 bases and J by 0 bases, with 13 bases between. CDR1 is MGHDK and CDR2 is SYGVNS in the germline V gene. The CDR3, as DNA: TGTGCCAGCATTGATCAGGGCAGCTCTGGAAACACCATATATTTT. Amino acids: CASIDQGSSGNTIYF.

This chain connects TRBV15 to TRBJ2-7; weak D call: TRBD1 (5 bases). Trimming pared 0 bases from V and 3 bases from J, leaving 9 bases between. Germline loops: CDR1 LNHNV, CDR2 YYDKDF (reference sequence). The CDR3 spans 14 residues. The CDR3 region has the DNA TGTGCCACCAGCAGAGATAGGGGAAGCTACGAGCAGTACTTC. It specifies CATSRDRGSYEQYF.